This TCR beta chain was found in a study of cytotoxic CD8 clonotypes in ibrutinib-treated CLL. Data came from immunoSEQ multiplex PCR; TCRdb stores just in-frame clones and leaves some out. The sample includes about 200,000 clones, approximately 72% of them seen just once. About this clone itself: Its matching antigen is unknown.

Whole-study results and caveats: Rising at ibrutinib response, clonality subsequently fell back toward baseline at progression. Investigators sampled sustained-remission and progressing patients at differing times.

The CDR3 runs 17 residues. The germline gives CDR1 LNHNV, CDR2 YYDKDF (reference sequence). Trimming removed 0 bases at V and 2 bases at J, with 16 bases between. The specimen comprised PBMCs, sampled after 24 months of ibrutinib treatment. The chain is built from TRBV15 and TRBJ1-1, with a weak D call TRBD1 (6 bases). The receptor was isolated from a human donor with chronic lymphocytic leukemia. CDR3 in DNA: TGTGCCACCAGCAGAGACGGGGGGGCAGGGCCAAACACTGAAGCTTTCTTT. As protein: CATSRDGGAGPNTEAFF.